Described below is a single T cell receptor beta chain sequence and its context. The antigen is undetermined. Profiled with immunoSEQ multiplex PCR; TCRdb holds only in-frame clones, not every one. The sample gives 95,000 to 100,000 clones, about nine tenths of which show up once; 1% to 1.5% is in the top ten. The sample comes from a study of T cell responses to AZD1222 COVID-19 vaccine. Overall study results and limits: Increases in Spike-specific TCR breadth and depth were seen after two AZD1222 doses. Regions 160-218 and 743-854 held dominance among vaccine-associated CD4 TCRs, which spanned spike. Reportedly, nearly half the spike-specific TCRs target unmutated variant regions.

The CDR3 contains 16 residues. The germline V gene encodes CDR1 MGHRA and CDR2 YSYEKL. V was trimmed by 1 base and J by 0 bases, leaving 10 bases between them. The rearrangement uses TRBV4-1 and TRBJ1-5, with a tentative D call TRBD1 (6 bases). This receptor was obtained from an adult in good health. The sample consisted of peripheral blood, taken on day 0 of AZD1222 vaccination. Written as DNA, the CDR3 is TGCGCCAGCAGCCAAGTTTACAGGGATAGCAATCAGCCCCAGCATTTT. Translating it yields CASSQVYRDSNQPQHF.